These 31 T cell receptor beta chains were all obtained from the same sample, sequenced in a study of cytomegalovirus exposure and HLA in healthy donors. The study ran its PCR with 60 Vbeta and 13 Jbeta primers. TCRdb keeps only in-frame clones here, not all; method: immunoSEQ multiplex PCR. Of about 140,000 clones listed, roughly 77% are singletons. The sequencing input was PBMCs. The receptors shown here come from a man aged 35 to 55 in good health and CMV-seronegative.

The V gene is TRBV6-5, the J gene TRBJ1-2; D unresolved. CDR1 and CDR2 from the germline V gene are MNHEY and SVGAGI. V lost 5 bases and J 0 bases, leaving 7 bases between the germline ends. CDR3 length equals 13 residues. The CDR3 protein is CASSEGANYGYTF. CDR3 nucleotide sequence: TGTGCCAGCAGTGAGGGAGCTAACTATGGCTACACCTTC.

The chain employs TRBV9 and TRBJ2-5, with 9 bases fitting TRBD2. From germline, CDR1 is SGDLS and CDR2 YYNGEE. The CDR3 runs to 16 residues. The J segment lost 5 bases and the V segment lost 0 bases, leaving 8 bases of the junction unmatched. The CDR3 loop reads CASSVAIGLARETQYF. In DNA form, the CDR3 reads TGTGCCAGCAGCGTAGCTATTGGACTAGCGCGGGAGACCCAGTACTTC.

CDR3 in DNA: TGTGCCACCAGCAGAGATGGGCTAGCGGGAACAGATACGCAGTATTTT. Its translation: CATSRDGLAGTDTQYF. V and J are TRBV15 and TRBJ2-3, with TRBD2 identical over 9 bases. CDR1 and CDR2 (germline): LNHNV, YYDKDF (reference sequence). This CDR3 spans 16 amino acids. V was pared by 0 bases and J by 3 bases, with 4 bases of the junction left unmatched.

The chain couples TRBV7-8 to TRBJ1-1; D remains unclear. Germline-derived CDR1 and CDR2 are SGHVS and FQNEAQ. V was shortened by 6 bases and J by 1 base, with 18 bases between the two germline ends. This CDR3 is 16 amino acids long. CDR3 nucleotide sequence: TGTGCCAGCAGAAAAACGAGGGAAGAGAGGAACACTGAAGCTTTCTTT. It yields the protein CASRKTREERNTEAFF.

The V and J genes are TRBV11-2 and TRBJ2-7; D possibly corresponds to TRBD2 (6 bases). The CDR3 totals 13 residues. Germline V gene data show CDR1 as SGHAT and CDR2 as FQNNGV. V lost 5 bases, J lost 2 bases, and 10 bases lay in between. CDR3 sequence (DNA): TGTGCCAGCAGCCGCCGGGAGACCTACGAGCAGTACTTC. Protein: CASSRRETYEQYF.

The gene calls are TRBV5-1 and TRBJ2-3; TRBD2 matches 7 bases. Trimming took 0 bases from V and 3 from J; bases not matched to a gene: 7. The CDR3 is made up of 16 amino acids. From germline, CDR1 is SGHRS and CDR2 YFSETQ. For the CDR3, the DNA is TGCGCCAGCAGCTTGGGTGAAGCGGGGTTGACAGATACGCAGTATTTT. It encodes CASSLGEAGLTDTQYF.

The chain couples TRBV2 to TRBJ2-2, with a weak D call TRBD1 (5 bases). The length of the CDR3 is 15 residues. Germline V gene sequence: CDR1 SNHLY, CDR2 FYNNEI. Trimming shortened V by 5 bases and J by 6 bases, and 16 bases separated the two germline ends. CDR3 sequence reads: CASSKETRVAGELFF. CDR3 in DNA: TGTGCCAGCAGTAAAGAGACCAGGGTTGCCGGGGAGCTGTTTTTT. The entire variable domain, with the rest obtained from reference TRBV2 and TRBJ2-2, is as follows: EPEVTQTPSHQVTQMGQEVILRCVPISNHLYFYWYRQILGQKVEFLVSFYNNEISEKSEIFDDQFSVERPDGSNFTLKIRSTKLEDSAMYFCASSKETRVAGELFFGEGSRLTVL.

The genes are TRBV9 and TRBJ1-4, with D possibly TRBD1 on 6 matching bases. The germline gives CDR1 SGDLS, CDR2 YYNGEE. The CDR3 extends over 15 amino acids. V gave up 0 bases and J gave up 4 bases, with 10 bases separating them. The CDR3 protein is CASSVDRDNNEKLFF. CDR3 nucleotides: TGTGCCAGCAGCGTAGACAGGGACAATAATGAAAAACTGTTTTTT.

This clone has a single count. The chain links TRBV9 to TRBJ1-2; D might be TRBD1 (6 bases). The V gene's germline CDR1 is SGDLS and CDR2 YYNGEE. CDR3 length equals 15 residues. Trimming removed 4 bases from V and 5 bases from J, with 18 bases in between. The CDR3: CASSSPGRGGYGYTF. CDR3 DNA sequence: TGTGCCAGCAGCTCCCCGGGGAGGGGGGGGTATGGCTACACCTTC. Together with reference TRBV9 and TRBJ1-2, the CDR3 gives the full variable domain: DSGVTQTPKHLITATGQRVTLRCSPRSGDLSVYWYQQSLDQGLQFLIQYYNGEERAKGNILERFSAQQFPDLHSELNLSSLELGDSALYFCASSSPGRGGYGYTFGSGTRLTVV.

This clone was observed a single time. This rearrangement joins TRBV5-1 to TRBJ2-3; TRBD2 might be the D (5 bases). The germline V gene has CDR1 SGHRS and CDR2 YFSETQ. The CDR3 spans 15 residues. V was trimmed by 4 bases and J by 3 bases, leaving 15 bases between them. This CDR3 reads CASSQGDPGTDTQYF. The CDR3 DNA reads as TGCGCCAGCAGCCAAGGTGACCCGGGGACAGATACGCAGTATTTT.

The chain employs TRBV19 and TRBJ2-1; 11 nucleotides agree with TRBD2. CDR1 is LNHDA and CDR2 is SQIVND in the germline V gene (reference sequence). Unmatched junction bases numbered 6, after V lost 3 bases and J lost 8 bases. The CDR3 length is 15 residues. In DNA form, the CDR3 reads TGTGCCAGTAGTATTGTTAGCGGGGGGGCCTATGAGCAGTTCTTC. Its protein is CASSIVSGGAYEQFF.

This clone came up once. The J gene is TRBJ2-2, the V gene TRBV5-1, with D maybe TRBD2 (5 bases). Germline lookup yields CDR1 SGHRS and CDR2 YFSETQ. The CDR3 spans 16 residues. V gave up 4 bases and J gave up 6 bases, with 19 bases separating them. The CDR3, as DNA: TGCGCCAGCAGCCCTGGAATCGGGTTCGGGGCCGGGGAGCTGTTTTTT. It codes for CASSPGIGFGAGELFF.

This chain connects TRBV5-1 to TRBJ2-7, with D maybe TRBD1 (6 bases). Germline V CDR1 and CDR2: SGHRS, YFSETQ. The length of the CDR3 is 14 residues. The germline V and J ends were trimmed by 3 bases and 2 bases, with 12 bases remaining between them. The chain's CDR3 is CASSYTRGTYEQYF. The CDR3 nucleotides read TGCGCCAGCAGCTACACCAGGGGCACCTACGAGCAGTACTTC.

This clone has a handful of counts. V and J are TRBV4-2 and TRBJ1-5; 7 bases map to TRBD1. There are 15 residues in the CDR3. The germline gives CDR1 LGHNA, CDR2 YNFKEQ. J gave up 2 bases and V 4 bases, and 5 bases lay outside the gene matches. Here the CDR3 reads CASSRGQAGNQPQHF. CDR3 DNA sequence: TGTGCCAGCAGCCGCGGACAGGCCGGCAATCAGCCCCAGCATTTT.

This clone showed up just a few times. The CDR3: CASSLALAGGYEQFF. As DNA, the CDR3 is TGTGCCAGCAGCTTAGCACTAGCGGGGGGCTATGAGCAGTTCTTC. This rearrangement joins TRBV7-2 to TRBJ2-1, with TRBD2 matching 12 bases. Germline-derived CDR1 and CDR2 are SGHTA and FQGNSA. The V segment lost 0 bases and the J segment 8 bases; nucleotides outside the gene matches: 2. CDR3 length: 15 amino acids.

The CDR3 bases are TGTGCCAGCAGCCCAGGTATCCAGGGGCCTAGCACAGATACGCAGTATTTT. Protein product: CASSPGIQGPSTDTQYF. The chain has TRBV9 and TRBJ2-3; a weak D match, TRBD1 (6 bases). V was trimmed by 4 bases and J by 0 bases, leaving 18 bases between them. The germline gives CDR1 SGDLS, CDR2 YYNGEE. This CDR3 is built from 17 residues.

This sequence joins TRBV7-9 and TRBJ1-2, with a possible D match to TRBD1 (6 bases). V lost 5 bases to trimming and J lost 4 bases, with 20 bases between them. CDR3 length: 16 amino acids. In germline, CDR1 is SEHNR, CDR2 FQNEAQ (reference sequence). The CDR3 here is CASSPADRYLIYGYTF. The CDR3 region has the DNA TGTGCCAGCAGCCCAGCCGACAGGTACCTTATCTATGGCTACACCTTC. Drawing the rest from reference TRBV7-9 and TRBJ1-2, the complete variable domain is DTGVSQNPRHKITKRGQNVTFRCDPISEHNRLYWYRQTLGQGPEFLTYFQNEAQLEKSRLLSDRFSAERPKGSFSTLEIQRTEQGDSAMYLCASSPADRYLIYGYTFGSGTRLTVV.

This rearrangement joins TRBV4-2 to TRBJ1-2, with a possible D match to TRBD1 (6 bases). CDR3 length: 15 residues. Germline CDR1 reads LGHNA; CDR2 reads YNFKEQ. V shed 5 bases and J shed 8 bases, with 21 bases lying between them. The CDR3 DNA follows: TGTGCCAGCAGCGCCATATTGGGGGCGCACGAAGGCTACACCTTC. Its translation is CASSAILGAHEGYTF.

The J gene is TRBJ2-7, the V gene TRBV7-9, with D tentatively TRBD2 (5 bases). The V end lost 8 bases, the J end lost 0 bases, and 14 bases lay between the germline ends. The germline gives CDR1 SEHNR, CDR2 FQNEAQ (reference sequence). The CDR3 length is 14 residues. The DNA for the CDR3 is TGTGCCAGCCGAAGGGCGGGTTCCTCCTACGAGCAGTACTTC. The encoded protein is CASRRAGSSYEQYF.

This chain links TRBV9 with TRBJ2-5; the D is unclear. The J call may be incorrect, as the DNA end agrees better with TRBJ2-7. The CDR3 length is 12 residues. The germline V gene has CDR1 SGDLS and CDR2 YYNGEE. CDR3 sequence reads: CASSVGDYEQYF. Written as DNA, the CDR3 is TGTGCCAGCAGCGTAGGAGACTACGAGCAGTACTTC.

This sequence joins TRBV5-1 and TRBJ2-3; no clear D gene. The V gene lost 0 bases and the J gene lost 6 bases, with 11 bases spanning the gap. This CDR3 spans 14 amino acids. The germline V gene has CDR1 SGHRS and CDR2 YFSETQ. Written as DNA, the CDR3 is TGCGCCAGCAGCTTGGGGCTAGACGTCGATACGCAGTATTTT. It codes for CASSLGLDVDTQYF.

The CDR3 region is CASSFRTGPGIEHF. The CDR3 coding sequence is TGTGCCAGCAGCTTCCGTACAGGGCCAGGGATCGAACATTTT. The chain combines TRBV7-9 with TRBJ1-5; perhaps TRBD1 as D (6 bases). The CDR3 has 14 residues. Trimming took off 3 bases at V and 16 bases at J, with 22 bases between the two ends. Germline-derived CDR1 and CDR2 are SEHNR and FQNEAQ (reference sequence).

The rearrangement joins TRBV6-4 to TRBJ2-2, with TRBD1 matching over 7 bases. CDR3 length equals 14 residues. The germline V gene has CDR1 MRHNA and CDR2 SNTAGT. V shed 7 bases and J 0 bases; nucleotides not matched to a gene: 2. CDR3 sequence: CASTDRANTGELFF. CDR3 in DNA: TGTGCCAGCACCGACAGGGCGAACACCGGGGAGCTGTTTTTT.

V and J are TRBV2 and TRBJ2-1, with 8 positions matching TRBD1. The V segment lost 5 bases and the J segment 8 bases; nucleotides outside the gene matches: 11. CDR3 length: 15 amino acids. Germline loops: CDR1 SNHLY, CDR2 FYNNEI. The DNA of the CDR3 is TGTGCCAGCAGTCGGAATGGACAGGGTGGGGATGAGCAGTTCTTC. Protein sequence: CASSRNGQGGDEQFF.

J is TRBJ2-7 and V is TRBV15, with D possibly being TRBD2 (7 bases). Germline V gives CDR1 LNHNV, CDR2 YYDKDF (reference sequence). The V end lost 0 bases, the J end lost 5 bases, and 14 bases lay between the germline ends. This CDR3 has 15 amino acids. CDR3 in amino acids: CATSRDVTGGHEQYF. The CDR3 nucleotides are TGTGCCACCAGCAGAGATGTAACGGGGGGCCACGAGCAGTACTTC.

The chain combines TRBV28 with TRBJ1-3; the match to TRBD1 covers 9 bases. Germline CDR1 and CDR2: MDHEN and SYDVKM. The CDR3 spans 17 residues. V lost 3 bases to trimming and J lost 3 bases; unmatched junction nucleotides: 9. This CDR3 is CASSLAGTGNFGNTIYF. CDR3 coding DNA: TGTGCCAGCAGTTTGGCGGGGACAGGGAACTTTGGAAACACCATATATTTT.

V is TRBV2 and J is TRBJ2-3, with TRBD2 as a possible D gene (6 bases). This CDR3 has 15 residues. V gave up 4 bases and J gave up 1 base, with 12 bases separating them. Germline CDR1 is SNHLY and CDR2 is FYNNEI. In DNA, the CDR3 is TGTGCCAGCAGTGGAGTACAGCGGGGCACAGATACGCAGTATTTT. This encodes CASSGVQRGTDTQYF.

The V gene is TRBV5-1, the J gene TRBJ2-1, with 11 bases lining up with TRBD2. The V segment lost 1 base and the J segment 2 bases; nucleotides outside the gene matches: 2. The CDR3 spans 16 residues. Looked up from germline, CDR1 is SGHRS and CDR2 is YFSETQ. The CDR3 sequence is CASSLSTSGTYNEQFF. CDR3 DNA: TGCGCCAGCAGCTTGTCGACTAGCGGGACCTACAATGAGCAGTTCTTC.

The chain joins TRBV6-5 to TRBJ2-7; D gene uncertain. This CDR3 has 13 residues. Germline CDR1 MNHEY, CDR2 SVGAGI. The V end lost 0 bases, the J end lost 4 bases, and 7 bases lay between the germline ends. In nucleotides, the CDR3 is TGTGCCAGCAGTTACTCAACTGAATACGAGCAGTACTTC. The encoded protein is CASSYSTEYEQYF.

This clone was observed a few times. CDR3 in amino acids: CASSLDPRGTQYF. Written as DNA, the CDR3 is TGCGCCAGCAGCTTGGATCCGAGAGGGACCCAGTACTTC. The chain carries TRBV5-1 and TRBJ2-5, with D hard to call. This CDR3 comprises 13 residues. V lost 0 bases and J lost 7, with 10 bases in between. Germline V gives CDR1 SGHRS, CDR2 YFSETQ.

The chain couples TRBV6-5 to TRBJ1-2; D is uncertain. The CDR3 runs 15 residues. Germline loops: CDR1 MNHEY, CDR2 SVGAGI. Between the trimmed V and J ends, which lost 0 bases and 4 bases, there was a span of 12 bases. CDR3 in amino acids: CASSYSPRHSYGYTF. In DNA form, the CDR3 reads TGTGCCAGCAGTTACTCTCCCCGACACAGCTATGGCTACACCTTC.